This T cell receptor beta chain was profiled in a study of T cells in Graves' hyperthyroidism and ophthalmopathy. Regions amplified from RNA transcripts were the TCR beta CDR3 regions. The TCR CDR3 was amplified in a first-round RT-PCR using the HTBI primer set. TCRdb independently ran MiXCR on the multiplex PCR reads; one entry per CDR3 protein. The data contain roughly 250,000 distinct CDR3 sequences, over 15% of them singletons. Germline values: CDR1 SEHNR, CDR2 FQNEAQ (reference sequence). J gave up 2 bases and V 5 bases, and 5 bases lay outside the gene matches. This CDR3 contains 15 residues. The chain links TRBV7-9 to TRBJ1-4; 7 bases align to TRBD1. This clonotype originated in a woman between 18 and 29 years old with Graves' ophthalmopathy. Sequences were obtained from blood. The CDR3 protein is CASSGLQGTNEKLFF. The CDR3 bases are TGTGCCAGCAGCGGCCTACAGGGGACTAATGAAAAACTGTTTTTT.